These 17 T cell receptor beta chains came from one sample sequenced in a study of blood T cells in healthy people across ages. The use of a sample-barcoded 5' primer and a J-beta primer mix characterized a second PCR of about 7 to 12 cycles. TCRdb re-analysed the 5' RACE reads in MiXCR, keeping a single row per CDR3 protein. The sample yields 650,000 to 1,000,000 distinct CDR3 sequences, 35% to 60% seen once. The specimen was blood. The source is an elderly man in good health.

There are a few counts of this clonotype. The V call is TRBV11-2, the J call TRBJ2-1; D is possibly TRBD2 (5 bases). Trimming left V 2 bases short and J 2 bases short, with 10 bases between. The germline gives CDR1 SGHAT, CDR2 FQNNGV. CDR3 length equals 15 residues. The CDR3 DNA follows: TGTGCCAGCAGCTTAAGATGGGAGCCCTACAATGAGCAGTTCTTC. This codes for CASSLRWEPYNEQFF.

The J gene is TRBJ2-7, the V gene TRBV20-1; 9 bases match TRBD1. The tail of the sequence fits TRBJ2-5 better, so the J call may be wrong. The germline gives CDR1 DFQATT, CDR2 SNEGSKA (reference sequence). The CDR3 spans 14 residues. The CDR3 loop is CSARNRGRAETQYF. In DNA, the CDR3 is TGCAGTGCTAGAAACAGGGGGCGCGCCGAGACCCAGTACTTC.

Only a few counts were recorded for this clonotype. This chain connects TRBV20-1 to TRBJ1-2; 8 bases agree with TRBD1. V gave up 3 bases and J gave up 4 bases; unmatched junction bases: 7. This CDR3 region has 14 residues. Per germline, CDR1 DFQATT and CDR2 SNEGSKA (reference sequence). The DNA for the CDR3 is TGCAGTGCTAGTCCTAGACAGGGGCGCTATGGCTACACCTTC. Translating it yields CSASPRQGRYGYTF.

This sequence joins TRBV29-1 and TRBJ2-7; TRBD1 agrees at 10 bases. The CDR3 extends over 14 amino acids. CDR1 SQVTM and CDR2 ANQGSEA come from the germline V gene. Trimming took 3 bases from V and 6 from J; bases not matched to a gene: 8. CDR3 nucleotide sequence: TGCAGCGTTGAGGGACAGGGGAGTTTGGGCGAGCAGTACTTC. Translating gives CSVEGQGSLGEQYF.

This clonotype was detected a few times. The gene calls are TRBV13 and TRBJ2-1, with 8 bases identical to TRBD2. This CDR3 spans 18 amino acids. Germline V lookup: CDR1 PRHDT, CDR2 FYEKMQ (reference sequence). Trimming removed 3 bases from V and 4 bases from J; junction bases left unmatched: 14. CDR3 amino acids: CASSFRLAGARQYNEQFF. CDR3 nucleotides: TGTGCCAGCAGCTTTCGGCTAGCGGGCGCCCGGCAATACAATGAGCAGTTCTTC.

On this clonotype itself: This may arise from a read error, as a much more abundant clone is one base away. The chain has TRBV6-2 or TRBV6-3 and TRBJ2-6; D possibly matches TRBD1 or TRBD2 (5 bases each). Germline CDR1 and CDR2: MNHEY and SVGEGT. The CDR3 has 19 residues. The CDR3 is CASSYTQGQAGSGASVLTF. For the CDR3, the DNA is TGTGCCAGCAGTTACACCCAGGGCCAGGCGGGCTCTGGGGCCAGCGTCCTGACTTTC.

This sequence joins TRBV12-3 or TRBV12-4 and TRBJ1-5; D unresolved. This CDR3 has 13 residues. Trimming shortened V by 3 bases and J by 5 bases, and 8 bases separated the two germline ends. CDR3 residues: CASSLRLDQPQHF. The CDR3 coding sequence is TGTGCCAGCAGTTTGAGATTAGATCAGCCCCAGCATTTT.

CDR3 region: CASSKMGGNYNEQFF. CDR3 nucleotides: TGTGCCAGCAGCAAGATGGGGGGAAATTACAATGAGCAGTTCTTC. V gene TRBV7-2 combines with J gene TRBJ2-1; D is perhaps TRBD2 (6 bases). The CDR3 covers 15 residues. V was cut by 5 bases and J by 4 bases, with 15 bases left in between. Germline V gene lookup returns CDR1 SGHTA and CDR2 FQGNSA.

In its sample, this clonotype was seen a few times. This CDR3 reads CASSGQGAAVNTEAFF. The CDR3 coding sequence is TGTGCCAGCAGTGGACAGGGGGCGGCTGTGAACACTGAAGCTTTCTTT. The J gene is TRBJ1-1, the V gene TRBV6-2 or TRBV6-3; TRBD1 matches at 11 bases. CDR1 is MNHEY and CDR2 is SVGEGT in the germline V gene. Losses at the gene ends were 5 bases for V and 0 bases for J; bases not matched to a gene: 5. The length of the CDR3 is 16 residues.

The chain has TRBV5-1 and TRBJ2-1; a possible D gene is TRBD2 (6 bases). This CDR3 is built from 15 residues. The V gene's germline CDR1 is SGHRS and CDR2 YFSETQ. Between the trimmed V and J ends, which lost 7 bases and 6 bases, there was a span of 20 bases. CDR3 DNA: TGCGCCAGCCCTAGGACTACCACGGTGGGCAATGAGCAGTTCTTC. This codes for CASPRTTTVGNEQFF.

This clonotype turned up a few times. V usage is TRBV12-3 or TRBV12-4 and J usage is TRBJ2-2; D possibly corresponds to TRBD1 (6 bases). This CDR3 has 15 residues. Between the trimmed V and J ends, which lost 4 bases and 4 bases, there was a span of 13 bases. DNA of the CDR3: TGTGCCAGCAGTTGGACAGAGGTGTCCACCGGGGAGCTGTTTTTT. It specifies CASSWTEVSTGELFF.

This clonotype was observed a few times. CDR3: CASSPGLVGPLSEQYF. In DNA, the CDR3 is TGTGCCAGCAGTCCAGGGTTGGTGGGACCCCTTAGCGAGCAGTACTTC. V usage is TRBV6-2 or TRBV6-3 and J usage is TRBJ2-7; D may correspond to TRBD1 or TRBD2 (5 bases each). Trimming took 5 bases from V and 6 from J, leaving 23 bases between them. The length of the CDR3 is 16 residues. Germline values: CDR1 MNHEY, CDR2 SVGEGT.

Of note for this clonotype: Being one base from a much bigger clone, this may be a read error. The genes are TRBV12-3 or TRBV12-4 and TRBJ2-5; D is possibly TRBD2 (6 bases). The length of the CDR3 is 17 residues. V was pared by 3 bases and J by 2 bases, with 19 bases between. The chain's CDR3 is CASSLGISGLHQETQYF. The CDR3, as DNA: TGTGCCAGCAGTTTGGGGATTAGCGGATTGCATCAAGAGACCCAGTACTTC.

The chain carries TRBV4-3 and TRBJ1-2; unclear D gene. This CDR3 has 14 residues. Trimming left V 0 bases short and J 3 bases short, with 8 bases between. Germline assignment: CDR1 LGHNA and CDR2 YSLEER. The CDR3 DNA reads as TGCGCCAGCAGCCAAGATGGGGATCACTATGGCTACACCTTC. Protein sequence: CASSQDGDHYGYTF.

This clonotype was observed once. V is TRBV6-8 and J is TRBJ2-7, with 8 bases identical to TRBD1. Losses at the gene ends were 4 bases for V and 6 bases for J; bases not matched to a gene: 8. The CDR3 extends over 14 amino acids. Germline values: CDR1 MNHGY, CDR2 SAAAGT. For the CDR3, the DNA is TGTGCCAGCAGTTCAGGGGGCCCCAAGGGCGAGCAGTACTTC. Residues: CASSSGGPKGEQYF.

As concerns this clonotype: This sequence may be a read error, since a much larger clone differs from it by one base. This chain connects TRBV7-3 to TRBJ2-5; tentatively, D is TRBD2 (6 bases). From germline, CDR1 is SGHTA and CDR2 FQGTGA. This CDR3 comprises 13 residues. With 5 bases removed from V and 4 bases from J, the gap between germline ends came to 11 bases. This CDR3 is CASSRDFRETQYF. Here the CDR3 DNA reads TGTGCCAGCAGCAGGGACTTCCGAGAGACCCAGTACTTC.

V and J are TRBV2 and TRBJ1-6, with 9 positions matching TRBD1. There are 15 residues in the CDR3. Germline CDR1 reads SNHLY; CDR2 reads FYNNEI. J lost 8 bases, V lost 3 bases, and 5 bases had no gene match. The CDR3 DNA sequence: TGTGCCAGCAGTGATGCGGGACAGGGTCATTCACCCCTCCACTTT. It yields the protein CASSDAGQGHSPLHF. Full variable domain (rest looked up from reference TRBV2 and TRBJ1-6): EPEVTQTPSHQVTQMGQEVILRCVPISNHLYFYWYRQILGQKVEFLVSFYNNEISEKSEIFDDQFSVERPDGSNFTLKIRSTKLEDSAMYFCASSDAGQGHSPLHFGNGTRLTVT.